This T cell receptor beta chain was captured by sequencing in a study of blood T cell repertoires in COVID-19. The CDR3 covers 12 residues. CDR1 and CDR2 from the germline V gene are MGHRA and YSYEKL. V dropped 1 base and J dropped 7 bases, with 5 bases sitting between them. The sample holds one count of this clone. Original processing notes: It was from reference gene primer amplification that nucleated cell counts were estimated. Measured with immunoSEQ multiplex PCR; TCRdb has only the in-frame clones, and not every one. Clone size and V and J calls were adopted from that table, with D and trimming inferred from the DNA. The sample lists tens of thousands of clones, 85% to 90% seen once, with about 20% in the top ten. Those enrolled in Seattle joined during active infection and were followed longitudinally afterward.

The chain recombines TRBV4-1 with TRBJ1-5; D ambiguous. Input material: peripheral blood. The sequence came from a woman in her sixties or seventies with COVID-19, enrolled during active disease. The CDR3 region is CASSQGGQPQHF. The CDR3 coding sequence is TGCGCCAGCAGCCAAGGCGGCCAGCCCCAGCATTTT.